The 11 T cell receptor beta chains below come from one sample, sequenced in a study of blood T cells in healthy people across ages. A J-beta primer mix and a sample-barcoded 5' primer were used in a second PCR of roughly 6 to 11 cycles. One entry per CDR3 protein, called by TCRdb with MiXCR from the 5' RACE reads. The sample lists about 1.6 million distinct CDR3 sequences, about 35% occurring once. Sequenced: blood. The origin of the receptors is a young woman in good health.

V is TRBV4-1 and J is TRBJ2-3; 9 nucleotides line up with TRBD1. The V gene's germline CDR1 is MGHRA and CDR2 YSYEKL. There are 15 residues in the CDR3. V was clipped by 4 bases and J by 6 bases; unmatched bases: 8. The CDR3 sequence is CASSPGQGNHDTQYF. The CDR3 DNA follows: TGCGCCAGCAGCCCGGGACAGGGTAATCACGATACGCAGTATTTT.

This clonotype was seen a few times. The chain has TRBV20-1 and TRBJ2-7; D is uncertain. The CDR3 is 10 amino acids. From germline, CDR1 is DFQATT and CDR2 SNEGSKA (reference sequence). V shed 3 bases and J shed 12 bases, with 12 bases lying between them. The DNA for the CDR3 is TGCAGTGCTAGGCCCCCACCTCTGTACTTC. Translation gives CSARPPPLYF.

Written as DNA, the CDR3 is TGCAGTGCTAGAACGCCCCTTTCCTACAATGAGCAGTTCTTC. Translating gives CSARTPLSYNEQFF. V usage is TRBV20-1 and J usage is TRBJ2-1; D is undetermined. Trimming stripped 2 bases from V and 1 base from J, with 9 bases between. Germline V CDR1 and CDR2: DFQATT, SNEGSKA (reference sequence). The CDR3 has 14 residues.

Concerning this clonotype: It may be a read error: a sequence one base away is much more abundant. CDR3 in DNA: TGTGCCATCGGGACTAGCGGGAGCTCTAATGAGCAGTTCTTC. Translating gives CAIGTSGSSNEQFF. V usage is TRBV2 and J usage is TRBJ2-1; the match to TRBD2 covers 14 bases. Germline values: CDR1 SNHLY, CDR2 FYNNEI. The ends lost 10 bases at V and 7 bases at J; junction bases unmatched: 6. This CDR3 spans 14 amino acids.

The V call is TRBV15, the J call TRBJ2-7; D might be TRBD1 (6 bases). The CDR3 consists of 16 residues. Germline lookup yields CDR1 LNHNV and CDR2 YYDKDF (reference sequence). Trimming removed 1 base at V and 2 bases at J, with 15 bases between. CDR3 DNA: TGTGCCACCAGCAGAGCGGGGACACACAATACCTACGAGCAGTACTTC. Protein sequence: CATSRAGTHNTYEQYF.

The chain is built from TRBV7-6 and TRBJ2-5; D could derive from TRBD1 or TRBD2 (6 bases each). CDR1 SGHVS and CDR2 FNYEAQ come from the germline V gene. This CDR3 is 22 amino acids long. V lost 5 bases and J lost 5, with 39 bases in between. CDR3 sequence: CASSHARDTENHGGLSWETQYF. The CDR3, as DNA: TGTGCCAGCAGCCATGCCCGGGACACGGAGAACCACGGGGGTTTGTCTTGGGAGACCCAGTACTTC.

This clonotype came up a few times. The gene calls are TRBV29-1 and TRBJ2-7, with D possibly TRBD2 on 7 matching bases. This CDR3 has 12 residues. In germline, CDR1 is SQVTM, CDR2 ANQGSEA. Trimming stripped 3 bases from V and 5 bases from J, with 11 bases between. DNA of the CDR3: TGCAGCGTTGAGGGAGGGGGTAACGAGCAGTACTTC. It specifies CSVEGGGNEQYF.

The chain employs TRBV20-1 and TRBJ1-4; D is unresolved. CDR3 size: 12 residues. Looked up from germline, CDR1 is DFQATT and CDR2 is SNEGSKA (reference sequence). V was trimmed by 8 bases and J by 0 bases, leaving 7 bases between them. Here the CDR3 reads CSTPATNEKLFF. The CDR3, as DNA: TGCAGTACACCTGCAACTAATGAAAAACTGTTTTTT.

This clonotype has a handful of counts. The chain is built from TRBV6-6 and TRBJ1-2, with 8 nucleotides matching TRBD1. V dropped 7 bases and J dropped 5; count of bases not matched to a gene: 6. This CDR3 has 13 residues. In germline, CDR1 is MNHNY, CDR2 SVGAGI (reference sequence). CDR3 loop: CASTEDRVYGYTF. The CDR3 DNA is TGTGCCAGCACTGAGGACAGGGTGTATGGCTACACCTTC.

This clonotype occurred a few times. The J gene is TRBJ2-5, the V gene TRBV20-1; no clear D gene. Trimming cost V 4 bases and J 5 bases, with 17 bases left between them. The length of the CDR3 is 14 residues. Germline values: CDR1 DFQATT, CDR2 SNEGSKA (reference sequence). The CDR3 loop is CSAIPGSSTETQYF. For the CDR3, the DNA is TGCAGTGCTATCCCCGGCAGTAGTACGGAGACCCAGTACTTC.

CDR3 sequence (DNA): TGTGCCAGCAGCTTAGACTCCTGGGCTGGCTACACCTTC. Translated, it gives CASSLDSWAGYTF. The chain links TRBV11-2 to TRBJ1-2, with no clear D. V was clipped by 0 bases and J by 7 bases, with 9 bases between them. CDR3 length: 13 amino acids. Germline lookup yields CDR1 SGHAT and CDR2 FQNNGV.